Below are 16 T cell receptor beta chains sequenced from a single sample in a study of blood T cell repertoires in COVID-19. The table came from immunoSEQ multiplex PCR; TCRdb's copy has only in-frame clones and leaves some out. The table shows about 230,000 clones, with 70% to 85% occurring only once. Material: peripheral blood. The receptors derive from a woman between 40 and 55 years old who had recovered from COVID-19.

To note about this clone: The identical CDR3 is also encoded by other nucleotide sequences in the sample. The chain links TRBV6-5 to TRBJ2-7; 9 nucleotides align to TRBD1. This CDR3 comprises 16 residues. CDR1 and CDR2 (germline): MNHEY, SVGAGI. Germline trimming cut 2 bases from V and 4 bases from J; bases unmatched to any gene: 9. In nucleotides, the CDR3 is TGTGCCAGCAGTTACACTCCGGGACAGGGATTATACGAGCAGTACTTC. It specifies CASSYTPGQGLYEQYF.

This clone was seen just once. This rearrangement joins TRBV7-2 to TRBJ1-2; maybe TRBD1 (5 bases). Germline loops: CDR1 SGHTA, CDR2 FQGNSA. Trimming shortened V by 2 bases and J by 12 bases, and 13 bases separated the two germline ends. The length of the CDR3 is 12 residues. The CDR3 spells CASSLKQDLDTF. DNA for the CDR3: TGTGCCAGCAGCTTAAAACAGGACCTCGACACCTTC. Supplemented by reference TRBV7-2 and TRBJ1-2, the full variable domain reads GAGVSQSPSNKVTEKGKDVELRCDPISGHTALYWYRQSLGQGLEFLIYFQGNSAPDKSGLPSDRFSAERTGGSVSTLTIQRTQQEDSAVYLCASSLKQDLDTFGSGTRLTVV.

This sequence joins TRBV5-6 and TRBJ1-2, with D possibly matching TRBD1 (6 bases). Between the trimmed V and J ends, which lost 4 bases and 3 bases, there was a span of 16 bases. The CDR3 is 15 amino acids. Germline assignment: CDR1 SGHDT and CDR2 YYEEEE. In DNA form, the CDR3 reads TGTGCCAGCAGCCCCGGGCCTCACAGGGACTATGGCTACACCTTC. As protein: CASSPGPHRDYGYTF.

The V gene is TRBV6-1, the J gene TRBJ2-5; no definite D call. Germline CDR1 and CDR2: MNHNS and SASEGT. Trimming removed 0 bases from V and 5 bases from J, with 16 bases in between. The CDR3 spans 16 residues. The CDR3 DNA reads TGTGCCAGCAGTGAAGCTGCGAAAACCCTCGGGGAGACCCAGTACTTC. This translates into CASSEAAKTLGETQYF.

V is TRBV10-3 and J is TRBJ1-2, with D possibly TRBD1 on 5 matching bases. This CDR3 has 14 amino acids. Germline V lookup: CDR1 ENHRY, CDR2 SYGVKD. Trimming pared 3 bases from V and 7 bases from J, leaving 15 bases between. The CDR3 DNA reads TGTGCCATCAGTGAATTTTTGGGGGGTAGTGGCTACACCTTC. Amino acids: CAISEFLGGSGYTF.

The gene calls are TRBV3-1 (or the pseudogene TRBV3-2) and TRBJ2-3; 7 bases match TRBD2. Trimming cost V 6 bases and J 0 bases; bases outside gene matches: 6. Per germline, CDR1 LGHDT and CDR2 YNNKEL (reference sequence). The CDR3 runs to 15 residues. DNA of the CDR3: TGTGCCAGCAGACTGACTAGCACTAGCACAGATACGCAGTATTTT. It translates to CASRLTSTSTDTQYF.

This clone has just a few counts. The chain joins TRBV19 to TRBJ1-1; 10 nucleotides align to TRBD1. V was clipped by 3 bases and J by 3 bases; unmatched bases: 4. CDR1 is LNHDA, CDR2 SQIVND, per germline (reference sequence). This CDR3 contains 15 residues. The CDR3 DNA is TGTGCCAGTAGTATGTCGGGACAGGGGTACACTGAAGCTTTCTTT. This sequence encodes CASSMSGQGYTEAFF.

The chain uses TRBV28 and TRBJ1-5; 9 bases fit TRBD1. Germline CDR1 and CDR2: MDHEN and SYDVKM. Trimming cost V 5 bases and J 5 bases; bases outside gene matches: 10. This CDR3 is 16 amino acids long. The CDR3 reads CASSHTLTGGHQPQHF. DNA of the CDR3: TGTGCCAGCAGTCACACCCTTACAGGGGGCCATCAGCCCCAGCATTTT.

The chain carries TRBV7-9 and TRBJ1-2; TRBD1 agrees at 7 bases. The trim removed 3 bases at V and 3 bases at J, leaving 4 bases unmatched. Germline V gene sequence: CDR1 SEHNR, CDR2 FQNEAQ (reference sequence). The CDR3 is made up of 14 amino acids. The CDR3 DNA reads as TGTGCCAGCAGCTTCCGACAGGGTGACTATGGCTACACCTTC. This encodes CASSFRQGDYGYTF.

The chain recombines TRBV5-5 with TRBJ2-1; D is possibly TRBD2 (7 bases). Germline V gene data show CDR1 as SGHKS and CDR2 as YYEKEE (reference sequence). This CDR3 contains 15 residues. With 4 bases removed from V and 6 bases from J, the gap between germline ends came to 17 bases. CDR3 DNA: TGTGCCAGCAGCCTTTCCGGGGGGCACAGCAATGAGCAGTTCTTC. Its translation: CASSLSGGHSNEQFF.

This clone turned up a few times. The rearrangement uses TRBV10-3 and TRBJ2-2; a weak D match, TRBD1 (6 bases). V lost 4 bases, J lost 1 base, and 13 bases lay in between. The germline V gene has CDR1 ENHRY and CDR2 SYGVKD. The CDR3 contains 16 residues. The CDR3 DNA reads TGTGCCATCAGTGCTGGGACAACGGGGAACACCGGGGAGCTGTTTTTT. Protein: CAISAGTTGNTGELFF.

The chain carries TRBV2 and TRBJ2-1, with TRBD2 identical over 9 bases. The CDR3 length is 14 residues. The V segment lost 4 bases and the J segment 6 bases; nucleotides outside the gene matches: 4. The V gene's germline CDR1 is SNHLY and CDR2 FYNNEI. The CDR3 region is CASSVGGGANEQFF. For the CDR3, the DNA is TGTGCCAGCAGTGTTGGCGGGGGGGCCAATGAGCAGTTCTTC.

The chain carries TRBV14 and TRBJ1-2; D not certain. The CDR3 consists of 14 residues. V dropped 1 base and J dropped 4 bases, with 10 bases sitting between them. Germline loops: CDR1 SGHDN, CDR2 FVKESK. The CDR3: CASSQGAAAYGYTF. CDR3 bases: TGTGCCAGCAGCCAAGGGGCCGCCGCCTATGGCTACACCTTC.

This chain joins TRBV2 and TRBJ2-7; no definite D call. The germline V gene encodes CDR1 SNHLY and CDR2 FYNNEI. This CDR3 is built from 12 residues. Trimming pared 6 bases from V and 6 bases from J, leaving 12 bases between. The CDR3 sequence: CASRVSPGEQYF. The CDR3 nucleotides are TGTGCCAGCAGAGTATCCCCCGGCGAGCAGTACTTC.

This sequence joins TRBV11-3 and TRBJ1-1; no reliable D call. Germline V gene data show CDR1 as SGHNT and CDR2 as YENEEA. CDR3 length equals 14 residues. Deletions cut 2 bases from V and 10 bases from J, with 17 bases between. CDR3 protein: CASSLMRGSVSAFF. CDR3 nucleotide sequence: TGTGCCAGCAGCTTAATGCGGGGATCCGTGTCAGCTTTCTTT.

The rearrangement uses TRBV3-1 (or the pseudogene TRBV3-2) and TRBJ1-2, with 9 bases aligning to TRBD1. Germline assignment: CDR1 LGHDT and CDR2 YNNKEL (reference sequence). V lost 3 bases to trimming and J lost 8 bases; unmatched junction nucleotides: 4. The CDR3 totals 13 residues. CDR3 sequence: CASSHGTGFGYTF. For the CDR3, the DNA is TGTGCCAGCAGCCACGGGACAGGGTTCGGCTACACCTTC.